One sample yielded the 5 T cell receptor beta chains listed below, sequenced in a study of shared clonotypes between healthy human individuals. Sequencing used immunoSEQ multiplex PCR; TCRdb keeps in-frame clones, though not all of them. This table holds roughly 2,500,000 clones, roughly 93% found once. Sequenced input: naive CD4+ T cells from PBMCs. Subset given: CD45RA+ positively selected. The receptors were sampled from a man between 18 and 29 years old in good health. Some clones in this sample may be carry-over from other donors' samples.

The V call is TRBV5-4, the J call TRBJ2-1; 9 positions match TRBD2. The trim removed 4 bases at V and 6 bases at J, leaving 8 bases unmatched. Germline CDR1 SGHNT, CDR2 YYREEE (reference sequence). The CDR3 has 15 amino acids. The CDR3 DNA reads TGTGCCAGCAGCAGATCCGGGACTAGCATCAATGAGCAGTTCTTC. The encoded protein is CASSRSGTSINEQFF. Filled out from reference TRBV5-4 and TRBJ2-1, the complete variable domain reads ETGVTQSPTHLIKTRGQQVTLRCSSQSGHNTVSWYQQALGQGPQFIFQYYREEENGRGNFPPRFSGLQFPNYSSELNVNALELDDSALYLCASSRSGTSINEQFFGPGTRLTVL.

CDR3 protein: CASRLGATNEKLFF. In nucleotides, the CDR3 is TGTGCCAGCAGATTAGGAGCAACTAATGAAAAACTGTTTTTT. The rearrangement joins TRBV25-1 to TRBJ1-4; D remains ambiguous. Trimming removed 6 bases at V and 0 bases at J, with 8 bases between. CDR1 and CDR2 (germline): MGHDK, SYGVNS. This CDR3 has 14 residues.

This chain connects TRBV19 to TRBJ2-3, with 7 bases fitting TRBD1. The CDR3 runs 19 residues. The V gene end was trimmed by 4 bases and the J gene end by 5 bases; junction bases not matched to a gene: 21. Germline loops: CDR1 LNHDA, CDR2 SQIVND (reference sequence). Here the CDR3 reads CASSTRSFGQVLLGDTQYF. The CDR3 coding sequence is TGTGCCAGTAGTACGCGATCATTCGGACAGGTTCTTTTAGGAGATACGCAGTATTTT.

The chain joins TRBV6-5 to TRBJ2-2, with a tentative D call TRBD1 (6 bases). The germline V gene encodes CDR1 MNHEY and CDR2 SVGAGI. The V end lost 6 bases, the J end lost 6 bases, and 17 bases lay between the germline ends. The CDR3 extends over 15 amino acids. The CDR3 region is CASRPGYRDSGELFF. For the CDR3, the DNA is TGTGCCAGCAGGCCGGGGTACAGGGATTCCGGGGAGCTGTTTTTT.

A remark on this clone: Additional DNA sequences in this sample encode the identical CDR3. The chain recombines TRBV27 with TRBJ1-5; TRBD1 matches at 7 bases. Per the germline V gene, CDR1 is MNHEY and CDR2 is SMNVEV (reference sequence). V was clipped by 5 bases and J by 6 bases; unmatched bases: 7. The CDR3 runs to 14 residues. Here the CDR3 reads CASSPDRVGQPQHF. Here the CDR3 DNA reads TGTGCCAGCAGTCCCGACAGGGTAGGTCAGCCCCAGCATTTT.